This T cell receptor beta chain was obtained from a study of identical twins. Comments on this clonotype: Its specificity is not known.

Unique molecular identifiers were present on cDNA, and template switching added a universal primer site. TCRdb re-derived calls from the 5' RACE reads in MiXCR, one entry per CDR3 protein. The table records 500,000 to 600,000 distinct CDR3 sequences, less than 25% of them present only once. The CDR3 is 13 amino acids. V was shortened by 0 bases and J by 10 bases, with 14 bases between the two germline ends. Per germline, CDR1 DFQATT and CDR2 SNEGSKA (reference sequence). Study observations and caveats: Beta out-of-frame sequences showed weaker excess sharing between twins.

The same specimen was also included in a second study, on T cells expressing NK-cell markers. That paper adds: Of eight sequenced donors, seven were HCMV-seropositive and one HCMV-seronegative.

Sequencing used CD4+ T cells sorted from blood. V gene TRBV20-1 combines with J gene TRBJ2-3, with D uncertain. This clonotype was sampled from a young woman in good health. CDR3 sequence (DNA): TGCAGTGCTAGAGACCCGGCAGGCAAGGCGCAGTATTTT. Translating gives CSARDPAGKAQYF.